The entry that follows covers one T cell receptor (beta chain) sequence. What it binds is not known. This record comes from a study of cytomegalovirus exposure and HLA in healthy donors. Findings and caveats of the study: A list of around 150 TCR beta chains associated with cytomegalovirus was given.

The J segment lost 7 bases and the V segment lost 0 bases, leaving 6 bases of the junction unmatched. This CDR3 spans 15 amino acids. Germline values: CDR1 SGDLS, CDR2 YYNGEE. Researchers ran the PCR with 60 Vbeta and 13 Jbeta primers. The repertoire was sequenced with immunoSEQ multiplex PCR; TCRdb's copy has only in-frame clones and lacks some. The repertoire holds roughly 170,000 clones, roughly 84% seen once, with about 1.6% in the top ten. This clonotype was obtained from a male donor in good health and CMV-seronegative. V gene TRBV9 combines with J gene TRBJ1-4; TRBD1 agrees at 7 bases. Sequenced material: PBMCs. CDR3 nucleotides: TGTGCCAGCAGCGTAGGAGGGGGCTTGGGTGAAAAACTGTTTTTT. This gives the protein CASSVGGGLGEKLFF.